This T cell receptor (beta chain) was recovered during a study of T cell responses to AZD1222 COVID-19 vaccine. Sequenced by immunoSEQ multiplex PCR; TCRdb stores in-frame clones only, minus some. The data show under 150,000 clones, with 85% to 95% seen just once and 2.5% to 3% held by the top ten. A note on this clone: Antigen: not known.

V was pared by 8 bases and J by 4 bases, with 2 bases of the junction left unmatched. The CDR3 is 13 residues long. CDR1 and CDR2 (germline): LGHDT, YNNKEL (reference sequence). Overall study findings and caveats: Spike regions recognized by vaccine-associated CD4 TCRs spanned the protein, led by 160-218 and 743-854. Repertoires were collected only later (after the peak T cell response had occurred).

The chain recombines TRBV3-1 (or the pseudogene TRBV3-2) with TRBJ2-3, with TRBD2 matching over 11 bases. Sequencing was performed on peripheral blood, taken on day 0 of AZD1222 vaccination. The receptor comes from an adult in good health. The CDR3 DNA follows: TGTGCCAGCTTAGCGGGAGGGTCAGATACGCAGTATTTT. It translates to CASLAGGSDTQYF.